These 9 T cell receptor beta chains came from one sample sequenced in a study of vaccination effects on CD4 cells after COVID-19. Their cognate antigens are unknown. Sequenced by immunoSEQ multiplex PCR; TCRdb stores in-frame clones only, minus some. The sample has some 40,000 clones; 65% to 75% are singletons. Culturing for roughly 10 days preceded CD4+ T cell isolation. Two-dose BNT162b2 or mRNA-1273 vaccination was given to participants. The sample consisted of CD4+ T cells from PBMCs cultured without peptide, taken after COVID-19 vaccination. These receptors were collected from a human donor who received a COVID-19 vaccine.

This clone has more than one count but fewer than ten. The chain carries TRBV18 and TRBJ1-6; the D is unclear. Germline loops: CDR1 KGHSH, CDR2 LQKENI. The CDR3 loop spans 13 amino acids. V lost 6 bases to trimming and J lost 8 bases, with 11 bases between them. The CDR3 region is CASSPADDSPLHF. The CDR3 DNA sequence: TGTGCCAGCTCTCCCGCGGACGATTCACCCCTCCACTTT.

The chain has TRBV7-2 and TRBJ2-1, with 7 bases aligning to TRBD1. J gave up 2 bases and V 0 bases, and 7 bases lay outside the gene matches. The germline gives CDR1 SGHTA, CDR2 FQGNSA. The CDR3 has 17 amino acids. The chain's CDR3 is CASSLAVLTGTYNEQFF. The CDR3, as DNA: TGTGCCAGCAGCTTAGCGGTTTTGACAGGGACCTACAATGAGCAGTTCTTC.

The chain recombines TRBV9 with TRBJ1-1, with D possibly matching TRBD1 (6 bases). The V gene lost 4 bases and the J gene lost 2 bases, with 12 bases spanning the gap. CDR1 and CDR2 (germline): SGDLS, YYNGEE. This CDR3 has 14 residues. The CDR3 region has the DNA TGTGCCAGCAGCCCCACACAGGGTAACACTGAAGCTTTCTTT. This encodes CASSPTQGNTEAFF.

The chain employs TRBV19 and TRBJ1-5, with 11 bases matching TRBD1. The CDR3 spans 13 residues. Germline CDR1 and CDR2: LNHDA and SQIVND (reference sequence). V was pared by 6 bases and J by 7 bases, with 2 bases of the junction left unmatched. Here the CDR3 DNA reads TGTGCCAGTAGGGGGACAGGGGGACAGCCCCAGCATTTT. This encodes CASRGTGGQPQHF.

This rearrangement joins TRBV7-9 to TRBJ2-7, with 7 bases aligning to TRBD1. The V gene end was trimmed by 3 bases and the J gene end by 5 bases; junction bases not matched to a gene: 13. The CDR3 loop spans 16 amino acids. CDR1 and CDR2 (germline): SEHNR, FQNEAQ (reference sequence). The CDR3 sequence is CASSLMGDRVLNEQYF. CDR3 DNA: TGTGCCAGCAGCTTGATGGGAGACAGGGTATTAAACGAGCAGTACTTC.

The chain couples TRBV14 to TRBJ2-4, with no clear D. The germline V gene has CDR1 SGHDN and CDR2 FVKESK. The CDR3 is made up of 14 amino acids. The V end lost 2 bases, the J end lost 8 bases, and 13 bases lay between the germline ends. The CDR3 reads CASSQTRKLDIQYF. The CDR3 bases are TGTGCCAGCAGCCAAACCCGGAAATTGGACATTCAGTACTTC.

The gene calls are TRBV2 and TRBJ1-2; TRBD1 might be the D (5 bases). The CDR3 extends over 16 amino acids. The V gene lost 7 bases and the J gene lost 3 bases, with 21 bases spanning the gap. Germline CDR1 reads SNHLY; CDR2 reads FYNNEI. CDR3 sequence (DNA): TGTGCCAGCAAAATTCAATCGGGGAGGGGAGACTATGGCTACACCTTC. It codes for CASKIQSGRGDYGYTF.

The V call is TRBV19, the J call TRBJ2-1; D remains ambiguous. With 7 bases removed from V and 4 bases from J, the gap between germline ends came to 11 bases. CDR3 length: 13 residues. Germline CDR1 reads LNHDA; CDR2 reads SQIVND (reference sequence). The CDR3 DNA reads TGTGCCAGTACTACCGCCTCTTACAATGAGCAGTTCTTC. Its protein product is CASTTASYNEQFF.

In DNA, the CDR3 is TGTGCCAGCAGCACCGTGGGACAGCCTAACTATGGCTACACCTTC. It specifies CASSTVGQPNYGYTF. This chain links TRBV5-6 with TRBJ1-2; 7 bases are a match to TRBD1. Losses at the gene ends were 4 bases for V and 0 bases for J; bases not matched to a gene: 6. The CDR3 contains 15 residues. Germline assignment: CDR1 SGHDT and CDR2 YYEEEE.